Sequencing of this T cell receptor (beta chain) was carried out in a study of shared clonotypes between healthy human individuals. Generated by immunoSEQ multiplex PCR, the TCRdb table keeps only in-frame clones and is missing some. The sample consists of some 2,000,000 clones, roughly 95% of them appearing once. V was clipped by 8 bases and J by 6 bases; unmatched bases: 9. The CDR3 has 15 residues. The germline CDR1 and CDR2 sequences are LNHDA and SQIVND (reference sequence). The V gene is TRBV19, the J gene TRBJ1-4, with 10 bases fitting TRBD1. The specimen was naive CD4+ T cells sorted from blood. Subset defined: CD45RA+ positively selected. This receptor was obtained from a man between 18 and 29 years old in good health. CDR3 coding DNA: TGTGCCAGTCTCAGCGGGGACAGGGGATATGAAAAACTGTTTTTT. Protein sequence: CASLSGDRGYEKLFF.